The clone carrying this TCR beta chain was seen a handful of times. Its antigen is not identified. The data stem from a study of cytomegalovirus exposure and HLA in healthy donors. Study-wide results and caveats: Most TCR sequences were uncommon, yet certain public TCRs appeared in many donors. HLA-A and HLA-B allele assignments for most subjects were reportedly predicted accurately using TCR beta sequences. Researchers counted 164 TCR beta chains as cytomegalovirus-associated.

Researchers ran the PCR with 60 Vbeta and 13 Jbeta primers. The table came from immunoSEQ multiplex PCR; TCRdb's copy has only in-frame clones and leaves some out. This sample has around 120,000 clones, with approximately 79% found just once. It was healthy bone marrow donors who served as donors. V was shortened by 5 bases and J by 5 bases, with 10 bases between the two germline ends. This CDR3 has 13 residues. The germline V gene encodes CDR1 ENHRY and CDR2 SYGVKD. The sample comprised PBMCs. The gene calls are TRBV10-3 and TRBJ1-5; no clear D gene. This TCR was recovered from a woman between 35 and 50 years old in good health and CMV-seronegative. Here the CDR3 reads CAISTQQDQPQHF. DNA of the CDR3: TGTGCCATCAGTACCCAACAAGATCAGCCCCAGCATTTT.